Shown below are 16 T cell receptor beta chains from a single sample sequenced in a study of blood T cell repertoires in COVID-19. Sequencing used immunoSEQ multiplex PCR; TCRdb keeps in-frame clones, though not all of them. The sample lists roughly 250,000 clones, under 90% occurring once. The sample was peripheral blood. The receptor set was obtained from a woman between 55 and 75 years old with active or convalescent COVID-19.

V is TRBV25-1 and J is TRBJ1-2; D might be TRBD1 (5 bases). This CDR3 is 15 amino acids long. The V end lost 7 bases, the J end lost 4 bases, and 19 bases lay between the germline ends. Germline CDR1 and CDR2: MGHDK and SYGVNS. The CDR3 DNA follows: TGTGCCAGCAACGGCAGGGCGCGTTCCTCCTATGGCTACACCTTC. This encodes CASNGRARSSYGYTF.

The V gene is TRBV5-8, the J gene TRBJ2-1, with 11 positions matching TRBD2. The germline gives CDR1 SGHTS, CDR2 YDEGEE. The CDR3 covers 15 residues. The V gene end was trimmed by 0 bases and the J gene end by 6 bases; junction bases not matched to a gene: 2. CDR3 sequence (DNA): TGTGCCAGCAGCTTGGGACTAGCGGGGCTCAATGAGCAGTTCTTC. This encodes CASSLGLAGLNEQFF.

This clone appeared a single time. The J gene is TRBJ1-2, the V gene TRBV19, with TRBD1 identical over 9 bases. This CDR3 is built from 15 residues. Per germline, CDR1 LNHDA and CDR2 SQIVND (reference sequence). The V segment lost 5 bases and the J segment 0 bases; nucleotides outside the gene matches: 4. CDR3 sequence: CASSSGTGTNYGYTF. As DNA, the CDR3 is TGTGCCAGTAGTTCCGGGACAGGGACTAACTATGGCTACACCTTC.

This CDR3 reads CAWATGQGGEKLFF. The CDR3, as DNA: TGTGCCTGGGCAACTGGACAGGGTGGCGAAAAACTGTTTTTT. This chain joins TRBV30 and TRBJ1-4, with TRBD1 matching 8 bases. The CDR3 extends over 14 amino acids. The V gene end was trimmed by 5 bases and the J gene end by 8 bases; junction bases not matched to a gene: 10. CDR1 is GTSNPN and CDR2 is SVGIG in the germline V gene (reference sequence).

The V call is TRBV5-4, the J call TRBJ1-2; TRBD1 agrees at 10 bases. This CDR3 region has 14 residues. The V segment lost 3 bases and the J segment 4 bases; nucleotides outside the gene matches: 3. Germline-derived CDR1 and CDR2 are SGHNT and YYREEE (reference sequence). The CDR3 region has the DNA TGTGCCAGCAGCTCTTGGACAGGGGGCTATGGCTACACCTTC. This codes for CASSSWTGGYGYTF. The whole variable domain, filled in from reference TRBV5-4 and TRBJ1-2, reads ETGVTQSPTHLIKTRGQQVTLRCSSQSGHNTVSWYQQALGQGPQFIFQYYREEENGRGNFPPRFSGLQFPNYSSELNVNALELDDSALYLCASSSWTGGYGYTFGSGTRLTVV.

The gene calls are TRBV6-5 and TRBJ2-1, with 12 bases aligning to TRBD1. In germline, CDR1 is MNHEY, CDR2 SVGAGI. V shed 8 bases, J shed 4 bases, and the junction held 6 bases outside the gene matches. This CDR3 has 15 residues. The CDR3 sequence: CASLPGQGAYNEQFF. The CDR3 DNA is TGTGCCAGCCTCCCGGGACAGGGGGCGTACAATGAGCAGTTCTTC.

The J gene is TRBJ1-1, the V gene TRBV7-9; D perhaps matches TRBD1 (6 bases). Germline V gives CDR1 SEHNR, CDR2 FQNEAQ (reference sequence). Trimming pared 7 bases from V and 3 bases from J, leaving 15 bases between. This CDR3 has 14 amino acids. The CDR3 here is CASTTSTGYTEAFF. The CDR3 DNA follows: TGTGCCAGCACCACTTCCACAGGGTACACTGAAGCTTTCTTT.

The chain joins TRBV4-3 to TRBJ2-1, with TRBD2 identical over 11 bases. Losses at the gene ends were 2 bases for V and 2 bases for J; bases not matched to a gene: 8. Germline values: CDR1 LGHNA, CDR2 YSLEER. This CDR3 spans 18 amino acids. The chain's CDR3 is CASSQFLSGGAPYNEQFF. CDR3 bases: TGCGCCAGCAGCCAATTCCTTAGCGGGGGGGCCCCCTACAATGAGCAGTTCTTC.

The chain joins TRBV7-9 to TRBJ1-3, with TRBD1 matching 8 bases. CDR3 length: 15 residues. The J segment lost 3 bases and the V segment lost 1 base, leaving 2 bases of the junction unmatched. Germline V CDR1 and CDR2: SEHNR, FQNEAQ (reference sequence). The chain's CDR3 is CASSLDGQGGNTIYF. DNA of the CDR3: TGTGCCAGCAGCTTAGATGGACAGGGTGGAAACACCATATATTTT. Full variable domain (rest looked up from reference TRBV7-9 and TRBJ1-3): DTGVSQNPRHKITKRGQNVTFRCDPISEHNRLYWYRQTLGQGPEFLTYFQNEAQLEKSRLLSDRFSAERPKGSFSTLEIQRTEQGDSAMYLCASSLDGQGGNTIYFGEGSWLTVV.

V and J are TRBV25-1 and TRBJ2-1, with 11 bases fitting TRBD1. V shed 6 bases, J shed 8 bases, and the junction held 12 bases outside the gene matches. CDR3 size: 16 residues. Germline-derived CDR1 and CDR2 are MGHDK and SYGVNS. The CDR3 sequence is CASSDTSRTGGHEQFF. The CDR3 DNA sequence: TGTGCCAGCAGCGATACCTCGAGGACAGGGGGCCATGAGCAGTTCTTC. The entire variable domain, with the rest obtained from reference TRBV25-1 and TRBJ2-1, is as follows: EADIYQTPRYLVIGTGKKITLECSQTMGHDKMYWYQQDPGMELHLIHYSYGVNSTEKGDLSSESTVSRIRTEHFPLTLESARPSHTSQYLCASSDTSRTGGHEQFFGPGTRLTVL.

This chain connects TRBV30 to TRBJ2-5, with 15 bases lining up with TRBD2. The germline CDR1 and CDR2 sequences are GTSNPN and SVGIG (reference sequence). V was clipped by 5 bases and J by 0 bases; unmatched bases: 10. The CDR3 has 18 residues. This CDR3 is CAWAGLAGGRMDQETQYF. CDR3 coding DNA: TGTGCCTGGGCCGGACTAGCGGGGGGGCGGATGGACCAAGAGACCCAGTACTTC.

This clone was observed a handful of times. V and J are TRBV11-2 and TRBJ2-3, with a tentative D call TRBD1 (5 bases). CDR3 length: 17 amino acids. Deletions cut 4 bases from V and 1 base from J, with 18 bases between. CDR1 and CDR2 (germline): SGHAT, FQNNGV. Written as DNA, the CDR3 is TGTGCCAGCAGCTCGATAGGGGTTGAGTGGGGCACAGATACGCAGTATTTT. It translates to CASSSIGVEWGTDTQYF.

This clone has more than one count but fewer than ten. The V call is TRBV7-2, the J call TRBJ1-2; D might be TRBD1 (5 bases). Germline V gene data show CDR1 as SGHTA and CDR2 as FQGNSA. With 1 base removed from V and 2 bases from J, the gap between germline ends came to 14 bases. The CDR3 has 16 amino acids. The CDR3 DNA follows: TGTGCCAGCAGCTTAGAATCCCGGGGGGAGAACTATGGCTACACCTTC. This gives the protein CASSLESRGENYGYTF.

The rearrangement joins TRBV7-9 to TRBJ2-5; 8 nucleotides match TRBD2. In germline, CDR1 is SEHNR, CDR2 FQNEAQ (reference sequence). V shed 4 bases and J 4 bases; nucleotides not matched to a gene: 5. CDR3 length equals 14 residues. CDR3 protein: CASSSGGGLETQYF. The CDR3 DNA sequence: TGTGCCAGCAGCTCCGGGGGGGGTCTAGAGACCCAGTACTTC.

This clone was counted a single time. This rearrangement joins TRBV27 to TRBJ2-2, with 12 bases aligning to TRBD1. With 0 bases clipped from V and 3 bases from J, the junction kept 2 bases outside the gene matches. The CDR3 spans 17 residues. Germline values: CDR1 MNHEY, CDR2 SMNVEV (reference sequence). CDR3 nucleotide sequence: TGTGCCAGCAGTTTATCCGGGACAGGGGGCTACACCGGGGAGCTGTTTTTT. It is translated as CASSLSGTGGYTGELFF.

This clone was found many times. The J gene is TRBJ1-5, the V gene TRBV19, with D hard to call. CDR3 length: 14 residues. Germline lookup yields CDR1 LNHDA and CDR2 SQIVND (reference sequence). The V end was cut by 3 bases, the J end by 0 bases, with 6 bases between. DNA for the CDR3: TGTGCCAGTAGTATCCCCCATAGCAATCAGCCCCAGCATTTT. Translation: CASSIPHSNQPQHF.